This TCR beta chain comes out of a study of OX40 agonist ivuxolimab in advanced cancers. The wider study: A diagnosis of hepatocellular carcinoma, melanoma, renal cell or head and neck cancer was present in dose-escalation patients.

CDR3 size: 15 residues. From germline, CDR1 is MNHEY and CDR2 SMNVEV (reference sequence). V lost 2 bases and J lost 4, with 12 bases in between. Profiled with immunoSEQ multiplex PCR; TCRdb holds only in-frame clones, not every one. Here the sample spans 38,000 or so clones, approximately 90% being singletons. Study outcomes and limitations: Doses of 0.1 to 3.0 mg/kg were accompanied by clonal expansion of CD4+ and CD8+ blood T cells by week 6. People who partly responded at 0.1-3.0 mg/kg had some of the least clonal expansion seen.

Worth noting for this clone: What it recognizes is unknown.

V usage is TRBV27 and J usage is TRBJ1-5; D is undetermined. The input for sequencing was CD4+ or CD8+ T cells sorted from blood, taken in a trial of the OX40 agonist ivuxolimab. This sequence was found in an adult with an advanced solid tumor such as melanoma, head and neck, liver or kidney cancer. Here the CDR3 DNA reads TGTGCCAGCAGTTTACTAAGTTCTGGGAATCAGCCCCAGCATTTT. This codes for CASSLLSSGNQPQHF.